This T cell receptor (beta chain) emerged from a study of blood T cell repertoires in COVID-19. Trimming took off 3 bases at V and 7 bases at J, with 8 bases between the two ends. From germline, CDR1 is SGHKS and CDR2 YYEKEE (reference sequence). CDR3 size: 12 residues. TCRdb's copy holds only in-frame clones and misses some; the assay was immunoSEQ multiplex PCR. Here the sample spans about 170,000 clones, around 83% being singletons. The chain combines TRBV5-5 with TRBJ1-5, with no clear D. The sequence was collected from a woman in her fifties or sixties in a cohort exposed to, infected with or recovered from COVID-19 (not recorded which). Sequencing was carried out using PBMCs or T cells enriched from blood (not recorded which). DNA of the CDR3: TGTGCCAGCAGCTCGGGAGGCCAGCCCCAGCATTTT. Encoded protein: CASSSGGQPQHF.